This TCR beta chain was recovered during a study of T cell responses to AZD1222 COVID-19 vaccine. Findings of the study overall: Of spike-specific TCRs, nearly half reportedly target regions left unmutated in variants. At 160-218 and 743-854, vaccine-associated CD4 TCRs were dominant, and they spanned spike. Sampling that yielded the repertoires occurred only after the peak T cell response.

Pooling covered second doses at about 4 or about 12 weeks. TCRdb's table, derived via immunoSEQ multiplex PCR, lists solely in-frame clones and lacks some. This sample has 90,000 to 150,000 clones, with roughly nine tenths found just once. As regards this clone: Its antigen is unknown.

The germline V gene encodes CDR1 PRHDT and CDR2 FYEKMQ (reference sequence). CDR3 length: 14 amino acids. V was pared by 5 bases and J by 8 bases, with 5 bases of the junction left unmatched. Sequenced material: peripheral blood, taken 28 days after the second AZD1222 dose. The TCR originated in an adult who received the AZD1222 COVID-19 vaccine. This sequence joins TRBV13 and TRBJ1-6, with 8 bases matching TRBD1. The CDR3 protein is CASSDRGRDSPLHF. Written as DNA, the CDR3 is TGTGCCAGCAGCGACAGGGGAAGGGATTCACCCCTCCACTTT. Combining the CDR3 with reference TRBV13 and TRBJ1-6 gives the whole variable domain AAGVIQSPRHLIKEKRETATLKCYPIPRHDTVYWYQQGPGQDPQFLISFYEKMQSDKGSIPDRFSAQQFSDYHSELNMSSLELGDSALYFCASSDRGRDSPLHFGNGTRLTVT.